The present TCR beta chain was sequenced within a study of T cells after yellow fever vaccination. One entry per CDR3 protein, called by TCRdb with MiXCR from the 5' RACE reads. The sample lists over 120,000 distinct CDR3 sequences; approximately 6.6% were seen once. This clonotype has ten or more counts. The target antigen is unknown. Germline lookup yields CDR1 SGHRS and CDR2 YFSETQ. The germline V and J ends were trimmed by 4 bases and 4 bases, with 21 bases remaining between them. The length of the CDR3 is 17 residues. Whole-study results and caveats: Among primary-vaccination clones, most reappeared after the booster, at about 95% for CD4 and 85% to 90% for CD8. When the response was secondary, it was weaker but reached its peak faster, day 5 versus 15.

Sequencing was performed on CD4+ T cells sorted from PBMCs, taken 10 days after the yellow fever booster vaccination. This TCR derives from a man aged 30 to 45 who received the YFV17D yellow fever vaccine. The chain employs TRBV5-1 and TRBJ2-1; D may be TRBD1 (7 bases). The CDR3: CASSQSPTGAGYNEQFF. Here the CDR3 DNA reads TGCGCCAGCAGCCAAAGCCCTACAGGGGCGGGATACAATGAGCAGTTCTTC.